This note documents a single T cell receptor (beta chain) sequence. The antigen this receptor binds is unknown. Base qualities are missing; no much larger clone stands one base away. TCRdb records Illumina NovaSeq 6000 as the sequencer. TCRalpha and TCRbeta cDNA libraries were constructed by 5'RACE with constant-segment primers, with sample barcodes and unique molecular identifiers being introduced. RNA was extracted from every sample with Trizol reagent. Library amplification was performed in two PCR steps, and a second sample barcode and Illumina TruSeq adapters were introduced in the second step. The libraries were sequenced on an Illumina NovaSeq using 2 x 150 bp paired-end reads. On the study's bioinformatics: The reads were demultiplexed and collapsed into UMI-guided consensus sequences using migec v1.2.7. Using mixcr v2.1.11, the UMI consensuses were aligned to TRA and TRB V and J templates and assembled into clonotypes. A clonotype was counted as expanded or contracted only if both edgeR and NoisET called the change significant, with noise models trained on biological replicates. For edgeR calls, the cutoffs were a false discovery rate-adjusted p below 0.01 and a log2 fold-change threshold of 1. As an exploratory analysis of dynamics, PCA with hierarchical clustering was applied to max-normalized trajectories of the 1000 most abundant clonotypes. Separately sequenced CD4+ and CD8+ repertoires were used to assign a CD4 or CD8 phenotype to each responding clone. In-frame beta chains were kept once TCRdb had trimmed the public reads at Q25 with fastp and called clones with MiXCR. One record per CDR3 amino acid sequence lists the most common genes and DNA. Clone size and V and J calls follow TCRdb, not the original study. The sample records around 300,000 distinct CDR3 sequences, 15% to 20% of which are singletons. The biggest ten clones account for under 25% of the sample.

This specimen comes from a study of T-cell memory formation after mild COVID-19 (dated by TCRdb to the early 2020s). For the study in its entirety: Most TCR sequence clusters were specific to one of the two donors. In a couple of donors, T-cell clones that expanded and contracted after mild COVID-19 were followed by sequencing TCRalpha and TCRbeta repertoires longitudinally. The cohort was made up of two young adult volunteers, one female and one male, who were previously healthy. General conclusions and limits of the study: Contracting CD4+ clones turned up mainly in the CM and EM memory subsets, whereas EMRA was where CD8+ clones were enriched. SARS-CoV-2 specificity was not confirmed for the second-wave clones peaking on day 37. The detection of some responding clones in pre-infection memory suggests that pre-existing cross-reactive memory T cells joined the SARS-CoV-2 response. The study covered only two mild cases, and larger cohorts including severe cases with pre-infection samples were considered necessary. Clones contracting from day 15 to 85 had balanced CD4/CD8 phenotypes, while a second wave expanding from day 15 to 37 was biased towards CD4+.

Reading the germline V gene gives CDR1 LGHNA and CDR2 YNFKEQ. The CDR3, cysteine through phenylalanine, is 14 amino acids long. Solely the CDR3 DNA is kept, with 42 bases framed from the first base. V loses 3 bases at its end and J loses 2 bases; junction bases beyond the gene matches: 4. Ficoll-Paque density gradient centrifugation was the method used to isolate PBMCs. This chain joins TRBV4-2 to TRBJ2-7, and TRBD1 matches 7 of the central bases. The sequenced sample was PBMCs or a T cell subset sorted from them (not recorded which). This sequence originates from a man younger than 35 who had mild COVID-19 (a few samples of this study predate the infection). The sample titles of this study are shuffled in the database, so cell type and time point are left out; the donor was told from shared clones. The DNA reads as follows: TGTGCCAGCAGCCAGTCAGGACAGGCCTACGAGCAGTACTTC. This is translated as CASSQSGQAYEQYF.